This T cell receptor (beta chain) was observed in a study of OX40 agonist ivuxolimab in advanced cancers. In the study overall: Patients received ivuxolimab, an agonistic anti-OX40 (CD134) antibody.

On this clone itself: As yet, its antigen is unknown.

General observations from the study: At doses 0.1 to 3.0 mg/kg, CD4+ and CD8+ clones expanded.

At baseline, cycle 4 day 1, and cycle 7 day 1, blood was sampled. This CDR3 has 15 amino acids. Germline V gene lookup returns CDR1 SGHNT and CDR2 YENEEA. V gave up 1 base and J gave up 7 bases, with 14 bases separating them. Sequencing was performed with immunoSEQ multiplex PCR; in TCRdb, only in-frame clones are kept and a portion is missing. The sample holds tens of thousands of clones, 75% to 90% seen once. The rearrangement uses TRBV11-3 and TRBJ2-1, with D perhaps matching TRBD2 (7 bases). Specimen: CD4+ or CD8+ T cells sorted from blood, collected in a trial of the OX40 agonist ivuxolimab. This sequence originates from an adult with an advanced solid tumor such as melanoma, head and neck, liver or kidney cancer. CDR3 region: CASSLVGGARNEQFF. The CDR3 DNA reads TGTGCCAGCAGCTTAGTGGGGGGGGCTAGGAATGAGCAGTTCTTC.